This T cell receptor beta chain was identified during a study of blood T cell repertoires in COVID-19. About the research overall: Italy, Spain and the United States were the sources of the convalescent and acute COVID-19 samples. The cDNA or gDNA used as material had been derived from T cells, B-cell-depleted T cells, or PBMCs.

The V gene lost 0 bases and the J gene lost 2 bases, with 14 bases spanning the gap. Germline CDR1 LGHNA, CDR2 YNFKEQ. The CDR3 is 16 residues long. As processed by the authors: Reference gene primers were amplified, and this amplification served to estimate nucleated cell counts. Only in-frame clones appear in the TCRdb table, and some are missing; sequencing was by immunoSEQ multiplex PCR. V and J calls and clone size follow that table, whereas D and trimming were derived from the DNA. This sample carries around 310,000 clones, approximately 90% of them seen once, and the ten largest clones take 3% to 4%.

The sequenced sample consisted of peripheral blood. The chain couples TRBV4-2 to TRBJ2-7; TRBD2 might be the D (6 bases). This TCR was sampled from a woman aged 50 to 60 with active or convalescent COVID-19. CDR3 region: CASSQDSSGPTYEQYF. CDR3 nucleotides: TGTGCCAGCAGCCAAGATTCCAGCGGGCCCACCTACGAGCAGTACTTC.